The clone carrying this T cell receptor beta chain was found a few times. Its antigen is not known. The sequenced template was cDNA made from the entire isolated RNA. TCRdb keeps only in-frame clones here, not all; method: immunoSEQ multiplex PCR. The sample records around 140,000 clones, about 12% being singletons. V lost 1 base and J lost 0, with 8 bases in between. The CDR3 length is 15 residues. Germline values: CDR1 MRHNA, CDR2 SNTAGT. These data originate in a study of beta chain features in type 1 diabetes. The study's findings and limits: All four CD4+ subsets of Type 1 diabetes patients contained TCRB CDR3s that were moderately but significantly shorter.

The chain is built from TRBV6-4 and TRBJ2-3, with no clear D. The material sequenced was central memory CD4+ T cells from blood. This TCR was recovered from a young man with type 1 diabetes. The CDR3 DNA sequence: TGTGCCAGCAGTGACTTCCCTTCAAGCACAGATACGCAGTATTTT. It is translated as CASSDFPSSTDTQYF.